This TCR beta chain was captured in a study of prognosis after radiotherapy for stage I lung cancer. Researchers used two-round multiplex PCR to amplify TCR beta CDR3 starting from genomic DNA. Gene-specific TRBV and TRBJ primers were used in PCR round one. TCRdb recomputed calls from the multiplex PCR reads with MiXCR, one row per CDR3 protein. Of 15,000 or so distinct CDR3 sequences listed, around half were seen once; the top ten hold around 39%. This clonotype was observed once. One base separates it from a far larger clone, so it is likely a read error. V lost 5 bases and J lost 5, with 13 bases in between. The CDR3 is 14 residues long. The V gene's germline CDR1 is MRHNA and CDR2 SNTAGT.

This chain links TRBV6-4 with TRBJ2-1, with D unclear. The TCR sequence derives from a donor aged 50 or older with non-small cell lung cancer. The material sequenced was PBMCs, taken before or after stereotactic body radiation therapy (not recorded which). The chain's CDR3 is CASSYIGKNNEQFF. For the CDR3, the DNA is TGTGCCAGCAGTTACATAGGGAAAAACAATGAGCAGTTCTTC.